Listed here are 32 T cell receptor beta chains from one sample, sequenced in a study of OX40 agonist ivuxolimab in advanced cancers. Here immunoSEQ multiplex PCR was the method, and the copy in TCRdb shows in-frame clones only, minus some. Here the sample spans roughly 53,000 clones, roughly nine tenths being singletons. The sequencing here drew on CD4+ or CD8+ T cells sorted from blood, taken in a trial of the OX40 agonist ivuxolimab. Receptor source: an adult with an advanced solid tumor such as melanoma, head and neck, liver or kidney cancer.

V usage is TRBV5-4 and J usage is TRBJ1-5, with TRBD1 matching 10 bases. Looked up from germline, CDR1 is SGHNT and CDR2 is YYREEE (reference sequence). The length of the CDR3 is 16 residues. Trimming took 1 base from V and 4 from J; bases not matched to a gene: 5. The CDR3 spells CASSLPSGQGNQPQHF. The CDR3 nucleotides are TGTGCCAGCAGCTTGCCCTCGGGACAGGGGAATCAGCCCCAGCATTTT.

The chain carries TRBV19 and TRBJ2-2; D is perhaps TRBD1 (6 bases). This CDR3 is built from 17 residues. Germline loops: CDR1 LNHDA, CDR2 SQIVND (reference sequence). The V gene lost 3 bases and the J gene lost 5 bases, with 19 bases spanning the gap. The CDR3 sequence is CASSIRGTGMRTGELFF. The CDR3, as DNA: TGTGCCAGTAGTATTAGGGGAACAGGGATGCGGACCGGGGAGCTGTTTTTT.

The CDR3 spells CASTWDRTGTGYTF. The DNA of the CDR3 is TGTGCCAGCACCTGGGATAGGACAGGCACTGGCTACACCTTC. The chain couples TRBV28 to TRBJ1-2; the match to TRBD1 covers 7 bases. The CDR3 is made up of 14 amino acids. From germline, CDR1 is MDHEN and CDR2 SYDVKM. The V gene end was trimmed by 7 bases and the J gene end by 7 bases; junction bases not matched to a gene: 12.

The rearrangement links TRBV6-1 to TRBJ1-6; TRBD1 agrees at 8 bases. CDR1 MNHNS and CDR2 SASEGT come from the germline V gene. Unmatched junction bases numbered 7, after V lost 5 bases and J lost 7 bases. CDR3 length equals 15 residues. CDR3: CASSQLQGANSPLHF. The DNA for the CDR3 is TGTGCCAGCAGTCAGCTGCAGGGGGCCAATTCACCCCTCCACTTT.

This chain joins TRBV5-5 and TRBJ2-2; the match to TRBD2 covers 9 bases. In germline, CDR1 is SGHKS, CDR2 YYEKEE (reference sequence). CDR3 length equals 19 residues. With V trimmed by 4 bases and J by 3 bases, 16 bases remained unmatched. As DNA, the CDR3 is TGTGCCAGCAGCCCGTGGGTTCTGGCGGGAGGGCGTCACACCGGGGAGCTGTTTTTT. Residues: CASSPWVLAGGRHTGELFF. Looking up the rest from reference TRBV5-5 and TRBJ2-2 gives the full variable domain: DAGVTQSPTHLIKTRGQQVTLRCSPISGHKSVSWYQQVLGQGPQFIFQYYEKEERGRGNFPDRFSARQFPNYSSELNVNALLLGDSALYLCASSPWVLAGGRHTGELFFGEGSRLTVL.

J is TRBJ2-1 and V is TRBV19; the D call may be TRBD1 or TRBD2 (6 bases each). The CDR3 is 14 amino acids. Germline lookup yields CDR1 LNHDA and CDR2 SQIVND (reference sequence). Trimming stripped 3 bases from V and 9 bases from J, with 15 bases between. CDR3 sequence: CASSIDGGWGEQFF. The DNA of the CDR3 is TGTGCCAGTAGTATCGACGGGGGCTGGGGTGAGCAGTTCTTC.

V usage is TRBV7-8 and J usage is TRBJ2-7, with no clear D. Per germline, CDR1 SGHVS and CDR2 FQNEAQ. The CDR3 spans 14 residues. The V gene lost 5 bases and the J gene lost 2 bases, with 13 bases spanning the gap. The CDR3 DNA reads as TGTGCCAGCAGCCGCAGTGGCGATCCCTACGAGCAGTACTTC. Protein sequence: CASSRSGDPYEQYF.

This clone appeared once. The chain is built from TRBV11-3 and TRBJ2-3; no firm D call. Trimming removed 5 bases from V and 0 bases from J, with 15 bases in between. CDR3 length: 16 residues. Germline CDR1 reads SGHNT; CDR2 reads YENEEA. The CDR3 here is CASSPRLIGSTDTQYF. CDR3 sequence (DNA): TGTGCCAGCAGCCCACGCCTGATAGGTAGCACAGATACGCAGTATTTT.

The genes are TRBV5-1 and TRBJ2-3, with D perhaps being TRBD1 or TRBD2 (5 bases each). CDR3 size: 15 residues. Germline CDR1 and CDR2: SGHRS and YFSETQ. Trimming shortened V by 4 bases and J by 0 bases, and 12 bases separated the two germline ends. CDR3 loop: CASSPGAVSTDTQYF. In DNA form, the CDR3 reads TGCGCCAGCAGCCCCGGGGCAGTCAGCACAGATACGCAGTATTTT.

The chain employs TRBV30 and TRBJ2-7, with TRBD1 matching 7 bases. Trimming at V came to 7 bases and at J to 7 bases, leaving 13 bases not matched to a gene. Germline V gene data show CDR1 as GTSNPN and CDR2 as SVGIG (reference sequence). The CDR3 has 13 residues. CDR3 protein: CAFTPGQSREQYF. In DNA form, the CDR3 reads TGTGCCTTTACCCCGGGACAGTCTCGAGAGCAGTACTTC. The full variable domain, in which reference TRBV30 and TRBJ2-7 provide the parts outside the CDR3, is SQTIHQWPATLVQPVGSPLSLECTVEGTSNPNLYWYRQAAGRGLQLLFYSVGIGQISSEVPQNLSASRPQDRQFILSSKKLLLSDSGFYLCAFTPGQSREQYFGPGTRLTVT.

The rearrangement links TRBV28 to TRBJ2-5, with 8 bases matching TRBD1. The CDR3 runs 13 residues. V lost 4 bases to trimming and J lost 7 bases; unmatched junction nucleotides: 5. Germline CDR1 reads MDHEN; CDR2 reads SYDVKM. This chain's CDR3 is CASSYRGLGTQYF. As DNA, the CDR3 is TGTGCCAGCAGTTACAGGGGGTTGGGGACCCAGTACTTC. Filled out from reference TRBV28 and TRBJ2-5, the complete variable domain reads DVKVTQSSRYLVKRTGEKVFLECVQDMDHENMFWYRQDPGLGLRLIYFSYDVKMKEKGDIPEGYSVSREKKERFSLILESASTNQTSMYLCASSYRGLGTQYFGPGTRLLVL.

This clone was found a few times. CDR3 sequence: CASSLLLGSGYEQYF. The CDR3 nucleotides read TGTGCCAGCAGCTTACTACTAGGGAGTGGCTACGAGCAGTACTTC. J is TRBJ2-7 and V is TRBV7-9; possible D gene TRBD2, 5 bases. Per the germline V gene, CDR1 is SEHNR and CDR2 is FQNEAQ (reference sequence). Trimming removed 2 bases at V and 3 bases at J, with 14 bases between. CDR3 length equals 15 residues.

This clone appeared a single time. The chain carries TRBV6-1 and TRBJ2-7; a weak D match, TRBD1 (6 bases). The CDR3 totals 15 residues. Germline assignment: CDR1 MNHNS and CDR2 SASEGT. Trimming took off 4 bases at V and 2 bases at J, with 15 bases between the two ends. CDR3 loop: CASSVRDKATYEQYF. The CDR3 DNA sequence: TGTGCCAGCAGTGTCCGGGACAAGGCGACCTACGAGCAGTACTTC.

CDR3 residues: CASSYPGQEKNGYTF. The CDR3 DNA is TGTGCCAGCAGTTACCCGGGACAGGAGAAGAATGGCTACACCTTC. The J gene is TRBJ1-2, the V gene TRBV6-5; 8 nucleotides line up with TRBD1. This CDR3 is built from 15 residues. The J segment lost 6 bases and the V segment lost 2 bases, leaving 8 bases of the junction unmatched. Germline lookup yields CDR1 MNHEY and CDR2 SVGAGI.

This chain joins TRBV30 and TRBJ1-4; no clear D. V lost 0 bases to trimming and J lost 10 bases, with 6 bases between them. Germline CDR1 and CDR2: GTSNPN and SVGIG (reference sequence). There are 11 residues in the CDR3. CDR3 protein: CAWSVRRKLFF. The CDR3 DNA reads TGTGCCTGGAGTGTACGCAGAAAACTGTTTTTT.

CDR3 loop: CASSLKGVGHVTEAFF. The DNA for the CDR3 is TGCGCCAGCAGCCTTAAAGGTGTGGGACATGTTACTGAAGCTTTCTTT. V usage is TRBV4-1 and J usage is TRBJ1-1; D perhaps matches TRBD1 (6 bases). This CDR3 contains 16 residues. Trimming cost V 4 bases and J 5 bases, with 20 bases left between them. Per germline, CDR1 MGHRA and CDR2 YSYEKL.

This chain connects TRBV7-9 to TRBJ2-5; TRBD2 matches 8 bases. The CDR3 has 14 amino acids. CDR1 and CDR2 from the germline V gene are SEHNR and FQNEAQ (reference sequence). The V and J ends lost 5 bases and 5 bases, in that order; junction bases with no gene match: 7. CDR3 nucleotide sequence: TGTGCCAGCAGCATTAGCGGGACGAAGGAGACCCAGTACTTC. The encoded protein is CASSISGTKETQYF. Drawing the rest from reference TRBV7-9 and TRBJ2-5, the complete variable domain is DTGVSQNPRHKITKRGQNVTFRCDPISEHNRLYWYRQTLGQGPEFLTYFQNEAQLEKSRLLSDRFSAERPKGSFSTLEIQRTEQGDSAMYLCASSISGTKETQYFGPGTRLLVL.

The chain employs TRBV30 and TRBJ2-4, with D perhaps TRBD1 (7 bases). This CDR3 is 13 amino acids long. The V gene lost 0 bases and the J gene lost 8 bases, with 11 bases spanning the gap. In germline, CDR1 is GTSNPN, CDR2 SVGIG (reference sequence). CDR3 in DNA: TGTGCCTGGAGTGTACAGGGGAGGTACATTCAGTACTTC. The encoded protein is CAWSVQGRYIQYF.

This clone was detected only once. The V gene is TRBV30, the J gene TRBJ1-4; 7 nucleotides match TRBD1. The CDR3 has 14 residues. Unmatched junction bases numbered 7, after V lost 4 bases and J lost 5 bases. Per the germline V gene, CDR1 is GTSNPN and CDR2 is SVGIG (reference sequence). CDR3 coding DNA: TGTGCCTGGACCTCCGGGACAGAGAATGAAAAACTGTTTTTT. It codes for CAWTSGTENEKLFF.

The count of this clone is one. The chain links TRBV11-2 to TRBJ2-3; tentative D call: TRBD2 (6 bases). In germline, CDR1 is SGHAT, CDR2 FQNNGV. The CDR3 is made up of 15 amino acids. V was trimmed by 4 bases and J by 0 bases, leaving 11 bases between them. The CDR3, as DNA: TGTGCCAGCAGCTCCTTAGCGGCTAGCACAGATACGCAGTATTTT. It translates to CASSSLAASTDTQYF.

This sequence joins TRBV11-2 and TRBJ2-7; D might be TRBD1 (6 bases). The CDR3 is made up of 15 amino acids. Between the trimmed V and J ends, which lost 1 base and 3 bases, there was a span of 13 bases. Germline V gene data show CDR1 as SGHAT and CDR2 as FQNNGV. CDR3 DNA sequence: TGTGCCAGCAGCTTAGGTCCAGGGGCTCTCTACGAGCAGTACTTC. Translating it yields CASSLGPGALYEQYF.

The V and J genes are TRBV6-5 and TRBJ2-5; D gene ambiguous. V was trimmed by 0 bases and J by 1 base, leaving 9 bases between them. The CDR3 sequence is 15 residues long. Germline CDR1 reads MNHEY; CDR2 reads SVGAGI. For the CDR3, the DNA is TGTGCCAGCAGTTACTCTAGGCGCCTCCAAGAGACCCAGTACTTC. Translating it yields CASSYSRRLQETQYF.

The chain has TRBV9 and TRBJ2-7; either TRBD1 or TRBD2 may supply D (6 bases each). Germline loops: CDR1 SGDLS, CDR2 YYNGEE. V dropped 3 bases and J dropped 2 bases, with 21 bases sitting between them. The CDR3 runs 17 residues. CDR3 amino acids: CASSARGGTASTYEQYF. The CDR3 DNA sequence: TGTGCCAGCAGCGCTCGAGGGGGGACCGCCTCCACCTACGAGCAGTACTTC.

The J gene is TRBJ2-7, the V gene TRBV28; unclear D gene. V gave up 3 bases and J gave up 6 bases, with 9 bases separating them. The CDR3 is 12 residues long. CDR1 and CDR2 (germline): MDHEN, SYDVKM. The CDR3 coding sequence is TGTGCCAGCAGTTTTGGGGTAGGCGAGCAGTACTTC. Translated, it gives CASSFGVGEQYF.

This clone was recorded once. V usage is TRBV27 and J usage is TRBJ2-4; 7 bases align to TRBD1. Unmatched junction bases numbered 14, after V lost 6 bases and J lost 0 bases. The CDR3 loop spans 18 amino acids. CDR1 is MNHEY, CDR2 SMNVEV, per germline (reference sequence). CDR3 in amino acids: CASSSGTELSIAKNIQYF. The CDR3 DNA reads as TGTGCCAGCAGCTCCGGGACAGAGCTTTCTATAGCCAAAAACATTCAGTACTTC.

The chain combines TRBV11-3 with TRBJ2-1, with 14 bases matching TRBD2. CDR3 size: 19 residues. Per the germline V gene, CDR1 is SGHNT and CDR2 is YENEEA. J was trimmed by 7 bases and V by 5 bases; bases with no gene match: 16. The CDR3 DNA reads as TGTGCCAGCAGCGAAAGGGACCGCGGGACTAGCGGGAGTCGGAATGAGCAGTTCTTC. It encodes CASSERDRGTSGSRNEQFF.

This rearrangement joins TRBV5-1 to TRBJ1-1, with 7 bases that match TRBD1. This CDR3 spans 14 amino acids. The junction had 8 bases not matched to a gene; V was cut back by 6 bases and J by 3 bases. Per the germline V gene, CDR1 is SGHRS and CDR2 is YFSETQ. CDR3 region: CASTEQGLHTEAFF. Written as DNA, the CDR3 is TGCGCCAGCACTGAACAGGGGCTTCACACTGAAGCTTTCTTT.

The chain links TRBV7-3 to TRBJ2-3, with TRBD2 matching over 7 bases. V gave up 5 bases and J gave up 3 bases; unmatched junction bases: 8. The CDR3 extends over 15 amino acids. The germline V gene encodes CDR1 SGHTA and CDR2 FQGTGA. The DNA of the CDR3 is TGTGCCAGCAGCCCCCAGCCTAGCGGAACAGATACGCAGTATTTT. This translates into CASSPQPSGTDTQYF.

The chain joins TRBV11-3 to TRBJ2-7, with 10 positions matching TRBD1. The CDR3 spans 14 residues. V trimming: 8 bases; J trimming: 2 bases; junction bases outside the gene matches: 6. Germline V gene lookup returns CDR1 SGHNT and CDR2 YENEEA. CDR3 nucleotides: TGTGCCAGCTCTTTAGGACAGGGGGCCTACGAGCAGTACTTC. It yields the protein CASSLGQGAYEQYF.

This chain connects TRBV4-2 to TRBJ2-5, with 12 bases fitting TRBD2. The J call is doubtful: the DNA matches TRBJ2-7 better. In germline, CDR1 is LGHNA, CDR2 YNFKEQ. This CDR3 has 19 residues. The chain's CDR3 is CASSQESTSGSPSSYEQYF. In nucleotides, the CDR3 is TGTGCCAGCAGCCAAGAGTCGACTAGCGGGAGTCCCTCCTCCTACGAGCAGTACTTC.

The rearrangement uses TRBV7-9 and TRBJ1-5; D remains ambiguous. The CDR3 is made up of 15 amino acids. The germline CDR1 and CDR2 sequences are SEHNR and FQNEAQ (reference sequence). V was trimmed by 2 bases and J by 0 bases, leaving 8 bases between them. The CDR3 is CASSLIGDSNQPQHF. The CDR3 nucleotides read TGTGCCAGCAGCTTAATCGGCGATAGCAATCAGCCCCAGCATTTT. The full variable domain, its missing parts supplied by reference TRBV7-9 and TRBJ1-5, is DTGVSQNPRHKITKRGQNVTFRCDPISEHNRLYWYRQTLGQGPEFLTYFQNEAQLEKSRLLSDRFSAERPKGSFSTLEIQRTEQGDSAMYLCASSLIGDSNQPQHFGDGTRLSIL.

The chain employs TRBV18 and TRBJ1-1, with D possibly matching TRBD1 (5 bases). Germline V gene lookup returns CDR1 KGHSH and CDR2 LQKENI. Trimming stripped 3 bases from V and 5 bases from J, with 7 bases between. The CDR3 spans 12 residues. The CDR3 DNA sequence: TGTGCCAGCTCACCCAGGGAGACTGAAGCTTTCTTT. Translation gives CASSPRETEAFF. Full variable domain (rest looked up from reference TRBV18 and TRBJ1-1): NAGVMQNPRHLVRRRGQEARLRCSPMKGHSHVYWYRQLPEEGLKFMVYLQKENIIDESGMPKERFSAEFPKEGPSILRIQQVVRGDSAAYFCASSPRETEAFFGQGTRLTVV.